The rows below give T cell receptor beta chains drawn from one sample of a study of cytomegalovirus exposure and HLA in healthy donors. Libraries were prepared by immunoSEQ multiplex PCR; TCRdb keeps only in-frame clonotypes and omits some of them. The sample includes 100,000 or so clones. The sequencing input was PBMCs. The source is a young woman in good health and CMV-seronegative. CDR3s include the opening cysteine and the closing phenylalanine or tryptophan. A D gene is named only where the DNA matches it firmly. Only some rows state a clone size, as once, few, many or a class for expanded clones.

>TRBD1|TRBV28|.|TRBJ1-6
TGTGCCAGCAGTCGACAGGGGTATAATTCACCCCTCCACTTT
CASSRQGYNSPLHF
>.|TRBV21-1|.|TRBJ2-7
TGTGCCAGCAGCACAACCAACCAGGGTCTGACTGGGGAGCAGTACTTC
CASSTTNQGLTGEQYF
>TRBD2|TRBV19|.|TRBJ2-1
TGTGCCAGTAGTCTGCCCAGACTAGCGGGAGAAAATGAGCAGTTCTTC
CASSLPRLAGENEQFF
>.|TRBV7-9|.|TRBJ1-3
TGTGCCAGCAGCTTGGGGAGGGGGGGCTTGTTTGGAAACACCATATATTTT
CASSLGRGGLFGNTIYF
>.|TRBV7-6|.|TRBJ1-5
TGTGCCAGCAGTTCAAACAGCTATCAGCCCCAGCATTTT
CASSSNSYQPQHF
>TRBD1|TRBV27|.|TRBJ1-5
TGTGCCAGCAGTTTACAGGGGGCGAATCAGCCCCAGCATTTT
CASSLQGANQPQHF
>.|TRBV5-1|.|TRBJ1-5
TGCGCCAGCAGTCCACCGCGGGGAGGGAGTAGCAATCAGCCCCAGCATTTT
CASSPPRGGSSNQPQHF
>TRBD1|TRBV11-2|.|TRBJ1-5
TGTGCCAGCAGTGTGGACAGGGGGGATCAGCCCCAGCATTTT
CASSVDRGDQPQHF
>.|TRBV28|.|TRBJ2-3
TGTGCCAGCAGTTTACGAGCGGACACAGATACGCAGTATTTT
CASSLRADTDTQYF
>.|TRBV2|.|TRBJ2-2
TGTGCCAGCAGCCCCAGCGATCGGGAGCTGTTTTTT
CASSPSDRELFF
>.|TRBV25-1|.|TRBJ2-2
TGTGCCAGCAGTGTTGTCAGGGGGAACACCGGGGAGCTGTTTTTT
CASSVVRGNTGELFF
>.|TRBV5-1|medium-sized|TRBJ1-3
TGCGCCAGCAACGCGGCGCCGGGAAACACCATATATTTT
CASNAAPGNTIYF
>.|TRBV29-1|.|TRBJ2-3
TGCAGCGTTGAGGCAGGTCCTAGCACAGATACGCAGTATTTT
CSVEAGPSTDTQYF
>TRBD2|TRBV9|.|TRBJ2-3
TGTGCCAGCAGCGTAGTTTCTAGCGGGAGGCAATATACGCAGTATTTT
CASSVVSSGRQYTQYF
>TRBD1|TRBV5-5|.|TRBJ2-2
TGTGCCAGCAGCTGGACAGGGGGCACCGGGGAGCTGTTTTTT
CASSWTGGTGELFF
>.|TRBV6-4|.|TRBJ2-1
TGTGCCAGCAGTGAAGGGGCAAACAATGAGCAGTTCTTC
CASSEGANNEQFF
>TRBD2|TRBV19|.|TRBJ2-2
TGTGCCAGTACCCCGGGGACTAGCTTCGGGGAGCTGTTTTTT
CASTPGTSFGELFF
>TRBD2|TRBV11-2|.|TRBJ2-5
TGTGCCAGCAGCTTAACAGGACTAGCGGGAGGGCGAGAGACCCAGTACTTC
CASSLTGLAGGRETQYF
>TRBD2|TRBV5-4|.|TRBJ2-3
TGTGCCAGCAGCTTGGCGGTAGCGGGGGCAGATACGCAGTATTTT
CASSLAVAGADTQYF
>TRBD1|TRBV19|.|TRBJ1-2
TGTGCCAGTAGTCCCCCGGGACAGCGACCTGTTGGCTACACCTTC
CASSPPGQRPVGYTF
>TRBD1|TRBV6-1|.|TRBJ1-1
TGTGCCAGCAGTACCTACAGGGGCACTGAAGCTTTCTTT
CASSTYRGTEAFF
>TRBD1|TRBV6-1|.|TRBJ1-5
TGTGCCAGCAGCTTACAGGGGTTCTTCAGGCAGCCCCAGCATTTT
CASSLQGFFRQPQHF
>.|TRBV30|.|TRBJ1-5
TGTGCCTGGAGTTTTCGATCGGGGGGCGAGGGCAATCAGCCCCAGCATTTT
CAWSFRSGGEGNQPQHF